One and the same sample provided the 31 T cell receptor beta chains below, sequenced in a study of memory CD4+ T cells and cytomegalovirus serostatus. Sequencing was performed with immunoSEQ multiplex PCR; in TCRdb, only in-frame clones are kept and a portion is missing. The top ten hold 1.6% of the sample, which has 52,000 or so clones, roughly four fifths seen once. Single viable CD3+CD4+CD8-CD45RO+ cells were sorted as the memory CD4+ T cells. The sequenced sample was memory CD4+ T cells from blood. The receptors shown here come from an adult in good health and CMV-seronegative.

This chain joins TRBV10-2 and TRBJ1-4; D might be TRBD1 (5 bases). The CDR3 totals 17 residues. Looked up from germline, CDR1 is WSHSY and CDR2 is SAAADI. Trimming removed 0 bases from V and 8 bases from J, with 19 bases in between. In DNA form, the CDR3 reads TGCGCCAGCAGTGAGTCGCAGTCGCAGAGGGGATGGGAAAAACTGTTTTTT. Translated, it gives CASSESQSQRGWEKLFF.

The chain uses TRBV19 and TRBJ1-1; TRBD1 might be the D (5 bases). Deletions cut 8 bases from V and 0 bases from J, with 13 bases between. Germline CDR1 and CDR2: LNHDA and SQIVND (reference sequence). CDR3 length: 14 residues. This CDR3 reads CASGGTLLNTEAFF. In nucleotides, the CDR3 is TGTGCCAGTGGAGGGACCCTACTGAACACTGAAGCTTTCTTT.

This clone was seen more than once but under ten times. J is TRBJ1-2 and V is TRBV10-1; possible D gene TRBD1, 6 bases. The CDR3 runs 13 residues. Germline CDR1 WNHNN, CDR2 SYGVQD (reference sequence). Trimming removed 6 bases at V and 3 bases at J, with 11 bases between. The CDR3 DNA reads TGCGCCAGCAGCCAATACAGGGACTATGGCTACACCTTC. Its translation is CASSQYRDYGYTF.

The chain has TRBV5-6 and TRBJ1-2; perhaps TRBD1 as D (5 bases). V was clipped by 7 bases and J by 6 bases, with 19 bases between them. Looked up from germline, CDR1 is SGHDT and CDR2 is YYEEEE. This CDR3 region has 14 residues. The CDR3 protein is CASCTGTLPDGYTF. CDR3 nucleotide sequence: TGTGCCAGCTGCACCGGGACTCTTCCCGATGGCTACACCTTC.

This rearrangement joins TRBV2 to TRBJ1-1; D gene unclear. V gave up 3 bases and J gave up 4 bases, with 12 bases separating them. The CDR3 has 14 amino acids. CDR1 SNHLY and CDR2 FYNNEI come from the germline V gene. CDR3 coding DNA: TGTGCCAGCAGTGAGAAATCCAGAGGCACTGAAGCTTTCTTT. It specifies CASSEKSRGTEAFF.

The rearrangement uses TRBV7-9 and TRBJ2-7; D might be TRBD1 (6 bases). The germline CDR1 and CDR2 sequences are SEHNR and FQNEAQ (reference sequence). The length of the CDR3 is 17 residues. V shed 1 base and J shed 4 bases, with 20 bases lying between them. CDR3 sequence: CASSLGAGAVQVYEQYF. Written as DNA, the CDR3 is TGTGCCAGCAGCTTAGGCGCAGGGGCTGTTCAGGTATACGAGCAGTACTTC.

The chain links TRBV6-6 to TRBJ2-5; weak D call: TRBD2 (5 bases). Per germline, CDR1 MNHNY and CDR2 SVGAGI (reference sequence). The CDR3 runs to 15 residues. V was trimmed by 0 bases and J by 7 bases, leaving 15 bases between them. CDR3 bases: TGTGCCAGCAGTTACTCGGAGTCAGTCGGAGGGACCCAGTACTTC. Amino acids: CASSYSESVGGTQYF.

CDR3 loop: CASTIQRQGNYGYTF. The CDR3 DNA sequence: TGTGCCAGTACCATACAGAGACAGGGGAACTATGGCTACACCTTC. The chain joins TRBV21-1 to TRBJ1-2; the table names TRBD1, a call not compared with the DNA. TRBV21-1 is a pseudogene. The CDR3 covers 15 residues.

This clone was counted only a few times. The V gene is TRBV6-6, the J gene TRBJ1-3; D gene unclear. The CDR3 is made up of 15 amino acids. The V and J ends lost 2 bases and 1 base respectively, with 9 bases between them. CDR1 is MNHNY, CDR2 SVGAGI, per germline (reference sequence). The CDR3, as DNA: TGTGCCAGCAGTTACGCGAGGGATTCTGGAAACACCATATATTTT. Its translation: CASSYARDSGNTIYF.

This rearrangement joins TRBV30 to TRBJ1-4, with D tentatively TRBD1 (5 bases). The CDR3 contains 13 residues. With 4 bases removed from V and 4 bases from J, the gap between germline ends came to 10 bases. CDR1 and CDR2 (germline): GTSNPN, SVGIG (reference sequence). The CDR3 spells CAWNGGINEKLFF. In nucleotides, the CDR3 is TGTGCCTGGAATGGGGGGATTAATGAAAAACTGTTTTTT.

This clone was detected only a few times. The chain recombines TRBV7-2 with TRBJ1-3; D is perhaps TRBD1 (6 bases). The V end lost 5 bases, the J end lost 0 bases, and 11 bases lay between the germline ends. The CDR3 has 15 residues. Germline V gene lookup returns CDR1 SGHTA and CDR2 FQGNSA. The CDR3 region is CASSGQYRSGNTIYF. The DNA of the CDR3 is TGTGCCAGCAGCGGACAGTACCGCTCTGGAAACACCATATATTTT.

The chain carries TRBV10-1 and TRBJ1-5, with TRBD1 matching over 7 bases. V was pared by 11 bases and J by 3 bases, with 10 bases of the junction left unmatched. The V gene's germline CDR1 is WNHNN and CDR2 SYGVQD (reference sequence). The CDR3 length is 14 residues. The CDR3 DNA reads as TGCGCCCCCCTGGGGACAGTAAACAATCAGCCCCAGCATTTT. Translating it yields CAPLGTVNNQPQHF.

The V call is TRBV5-8, the J call TRBJ2-1, with D unclear. Trimming removed 5 bases at V and 1 base at J, with 7 bases between. This CDR3 is 13 amino acids long. Per germline, CDR1 SGHTS and CDR2 YDEGEE. This CDR3 is CASSGTSYNEQFF. In nucleotides, the CDR3 is TGTGCCAGCAGTGGTACGTCCTACAATGAGCAGTTCTTC.

The rearrangement joins TRBV5-1 to TRBJ2-7, with D unclear. The length of the CDR3 is 16 residues. V lost 4 bases and J lost 1, with 18 bases in between. CDR1 SGHRS and CDR2 YFSETQ come from the germline V gene. The chain's CDR3 is CASSLSFGSLSYEQYF. CDR3 bases: TGCGCCAGCAGCCTCTCTTTTGGTAGCTTGTCCTACGAGCAGTACTTC. Filled out from reference TRBV5-1 and TRBJ2-7, the complete variable domain reads KAGVTQTPRYLIKTRGQQVTLSCSPISGHRSVSWYQQTPGQGLQFLFEYFSETQRNKGNFPGRFSGRQFSNSRSEMNVSTLELGDSALYLCASSLSFGSLSYEQYFGPGTRLTVT.

The CDR3 loop is CASSPRQGRETQYF. The CDR3 coding sequence is TGTGCCAGCAGCCCTCGACAGGGTCGAGAGACCCAGTACTTC. The chain links TRBV11-1 to TRBJ2-5; 7 bases match TRBD1. The germline V gene encodes CDR1 SGHAT and CDR2 FQDESV (reference sequence). The CDR3 loop spans 14 amino acids. Losses at the gene ends were 5 bases for V and 4 bases for J; bases not matched to a gene: 7.

The gene calls are TRBV5-1 and TRBJ2-5; D is perhaps TRBD2 (6 bases). The J call may be faulty, since TRBJ2-7 better matches the DNA end. The CDR3 loop spans 15 amino acids. The germline gives CDR1 SGHRS, CDR2 YFSETQ. In DNA form, the CDR3 reads TGCGCCAGCAGCCTAGGTCCTAGCGCAGCCTACGAGCAGTACTTC. This translates into CASSLGPSAAYEQYF.

The V and J genes are TRBV4-1 and TRBJ2-1; D is perhaps TRBD1 (6 bases). CDR1 is MGHRA, CDR2 YSYEKL, per germline. The CDR3 totals 16 residues. Trimming removed 1 base at V and 5 bases at J, with 15 bases between. The CDR3 here is CASSQGTAFQDNEQFF. The CDR3 region has the DNA TGCGCCAGCAGCCAAGGGACAGCCTTTCAAGACAATGAGCAGTTCTTC.

V and J are TRBV5-1 and TRBJ2-3; tentative D call: TRBD2 (7 bases). This CDR3 has 13 residues. Trimming shortened V by 6 bases and J by 3 bases, and 11 bases separated the two germline ends. The germline V gene has CDR1 SGHRS and CDR2 YFSETQ. CDR3 sequence reads: CASNREGTDTQYF. The CDR3 nucleotides are TGCGCCAGCAACAGGGAGGGGACAGATACGCAGTATTTT.

The chain combines TRBV5-6 with TRBJ1-5; possible D gene TRBD1, 6 bases. Germline lookup yields CDR1 SGHDT and CDR2 YYEEEE. The CDR3 is 16 amino acids. V was shortened by 4 bases and J by 3 bases, with 17 bases between the two germline ends. The CDR3, as DNA: TGTGCCAGCAGCCTGGGGCAGGGGATGGTCAATCAGCCCCAGCATTTT. Translation: CASSLGQGMVNQPQHF.

In its sample, this clone was seen once. The chain is built from TRBV11-2 and TRBJ2-7, with 7 positions matching TRBD2. The CDR3 sequence is 17 residues long. From germline, CDR1 is SGHAT and CDR2 FQNNGV. Trimming took 1 base from V and 6 from J; bases not matched to a gene: 15. CDR3 loop: CASSLGSSGPLGSEQYF. CDR3 DNA: TGTGCCAGCAGCTTAGGTTCTAGCGGCCCTCTCGGGAGCGAGCAGTACTTC.

This chain connects TRBV7-8 to TRBJ1-1; D ambiguous. Trimming shortened V by 0 bases and J by 1 base, and 6 bases separated the two germline ends. The CDR3 consists of 14 residues. Germline CDR1 and CDR2: SGHVS and FQNEAQ. CDR3 residues: CASSLAAWNTEAFF. DNA of the CDR3: TGTGCCAGCAGCTTAGCAGCCTGGAACACTGAAGCTTTCTTT.

The chain links TRBV6-1 to TRBJ2-7; 7 nucleotides align to TRBD1. Trimming cost V 2 bases and J 5 bases; bases outside gene matches: 6. This CDR3 comprises 14 residues. The germline V gene has CDR1 MNHNS and CDR2 SASEGT. This CDR3 reads CASSERTGVHEQYF. CDR3 nucleotides: TGTGCCAGCAGTGAACGCACAGGGGTACACGAGCAGTACTTC.

V gene TRBV5-6 combines with J gene TRBJ2-1, with a weak D call TRBD2 (5 bases). The CDR3 runs 15 residues. The germline CDR1 and CDR2 sequences are SGHDT and YYEEEE. V lost 1 base and J 3 bases, leaving 11 bases between the germline ends. CDR3 nucleotide sequence: TGTGCCAGCAGCTTGACTACCGGGATCTACAATGAGCAGTTCTTC. Translating it yields CASSLTTGIYNEQFF.

There are a few counts of this clone. CDR3 sequence reads: CASSPRGSQGISQPQHF. CDR3 sequence (DNA): TGTGCCAGCAGTCCTAGGGGGAGTCAGGGAATTAGTCAGCCCCAGCATTTT. The rearrangement links TRBV28 to TRBJ1-5; a possible D gene is TRBD1 (6 bases). This CDR3 comprises 17 residues. CDR1 and CDR2 (germline): MDHEN, SYDVKM. V was shortened by 5 bases and J by 6 bases, with 23 bases between the two germline ends.

The chain carries TRBV5-1 and TRBJ1-1, with D possibly matching TRBD1 (5 bases). The CDR3 sequence is 13 residues long. V gave up 0 bases and J gave up 4 bases, with 7 bases separating them. Germline V gene data show CDR1 as SGHRS and CDR2 as YFSETQ. CDR3 sequence reads: CASSLDGGTEAFF. Written as DNA, the CDR3 is TGCGCCAGCAGCTTGGACGGGGGCACTGAAGCTTTCTTT.

The chain carries TRBV5-4 and TRBJ1-1; 7 bases align to TRBD1. Germline V gene sequence: CDR1 SGHNT, CDR2 YYREEE (reference sequence). This CDR3 spans 14 amino acids. The J segment lost 7 bases and the V segment lost 3 bases, leaving 9 bases of the junction unmatched. The CDR3 sequence: CASSYVGGSGEAFF. The CDR3 bases are TGTGCCAGCAGCTACGTAGGGGGCTCTGGTGAAGCTTTCTTT. Based on the CDR3 plus reference TRBV5-4 and TRBJ1-1, the full variable domain is ETGVTQSPTHLIKTRGQQVTLRCSSQSGHNTVSWYQQALGQGPQFIFQYYREEENGRGNFPPRFSGLQFPNYSSELNVNALELDDSALYLCASSYVGGSGEAFFGQGTRLTVV.

DNA for the CDR3: TGTGCCAGCAGTGAGGGGACCTATGGCTACACCTTC. Translating it yields CASSEGTYGYTF. The chain is built from TRBV25-1 and TRBJ1-2; D may be TRBD1 (5 bases). The V gene's germline CDR1 is MGHDK and CDR2 SYGVNS. The CDR3 consists of 12 residues. Trimming took 3 bases from V and 4 from J, leaving 6 bases between them.

Comment on this clone: The final CDR3 position lacks the conserved phenylalanine or tryptophan, pointing to a likely read error. The DNA is left out, because the CDR3 cannot be placed on it with certainty; the CDR3 is given as TCRdb lists it. This rearrangement joins TRBV5-6 to TRBJ1-2; TRBD1, the D gene given by the table, was not confirmed from the DNA. Germline CDR1 is SGHDT and CDR2 is YYEEEE. The CDR3 has 13 amino acids, counting both end residues. CDR3 loop: CASSFYGQSYSGS.

This clone was recorded only once. V is TRBV28 and J is TRBJ1-4; D gene uncertain. V lost 6 bases to trimming and J lost 4 bases, with 6 bases between them. This CDR3 is 12 amino acids long. Germline values: CDR1 MDHEN, CDR2 SYDVKM. CDR3: CASRRINEKLFF. CDR3 DNA: TGTGCCAGCAGGCGAATTAATGAAAAACTGTTTTTT.

The chain has TRBV28 and TRBJ1-4; no clear D. This CDR3 spans 14 amino acids. Germline-derived CDR1 and CDR2 are MDHEN and SYDVKM. The V end was cut by 8 bases, the J end by 3 bases, with 13 bases between. CDR3 residues: CASRPHGSNEKLFF. The CDR3 bases are TGTGCCAGCCGACCGCATGGGTCTAATGAAAAACTGTTTTTT.

The J gene is TRBJ1-5, the V gene TRBV28; TRBD1 matches 9 bases. CDR1 and CDR2 from the germline V gene are MDHEN and SYDVKM. The CDR3 extends over 15 amino acids. V trimming: 2 bases; J trimming: 7 bases; junction bases outside the gene matches: 6. The CDR3: CASSLGTGNIQPQHF. Here the CDR3 DNA reads TGTGCCAGCAGTTTAGGGACAGGGAATATCCAGCCCCAGCATTTT.